Detailed here is one TCR beta chain. The length of the CDR3 is 16 residues. Germline CDR1 is LGHNA and CDR2 is YSLEER. Losses at the gene ends were 0 bases for V and 6 bases for J; bases not matched to a gene: 8. The sample's time point: peripheral blood 6 weeks after treatment start. This sample is drawn from a study of PD-L1 blockade in urothelial cancer. Across the whole study: Patients commenced atezolizumab at some point between 2014 and 2015, and it was given at 1,200 mg intravenously every 3 weeks. Investigators checked blood 3 weeks (second dose) and 6 weeks after treatment start. Median T cell yield from blood was approximately 130,000.

Every PCR received spiked-in synthetic TCR analog templates. Only in-frame clones appear in the TCRdb table, and some are missing; sequencing was by immunoSEQ multiplex PCR. The data hold more than 90,000 clones, with around four fifths observed a single time. The sequence was obtained from a man between 65 and 85 years old with urothelial cancer. The chain carries TRBV4-3 and TRBJ2-7, with 10 bases lining up with TRBD2. The sample consisted of PBMCs, taken around atezolizumab (anti-PD-L1) treatment. The CDR3 sequence: CASSQDPPSGSGEQYF. In DNA form, the CDR3 reads TGCGCCAGCAGCCAAGATCCGCCTAGCGGGAGTGGCGAGCAGTACTTC.